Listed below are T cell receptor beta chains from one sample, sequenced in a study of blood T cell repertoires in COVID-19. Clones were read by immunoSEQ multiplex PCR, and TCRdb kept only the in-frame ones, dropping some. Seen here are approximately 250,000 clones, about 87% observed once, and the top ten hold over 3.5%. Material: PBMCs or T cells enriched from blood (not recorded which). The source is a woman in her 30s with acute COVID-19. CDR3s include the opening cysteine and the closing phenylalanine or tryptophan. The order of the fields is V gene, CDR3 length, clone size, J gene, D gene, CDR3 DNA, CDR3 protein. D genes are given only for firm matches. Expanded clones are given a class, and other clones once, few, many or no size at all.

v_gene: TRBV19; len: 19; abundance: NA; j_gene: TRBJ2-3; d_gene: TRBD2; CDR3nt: TGTGCCAGTAGTATAGTAGTTCGACTAGCGGGAGATGTCCCAGATACGCAGTATTTT; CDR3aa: CASSIVVRLAGDVPDTQYF
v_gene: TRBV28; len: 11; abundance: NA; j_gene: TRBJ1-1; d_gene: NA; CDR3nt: TGTGCCAGCGGGGGGTGGACTGAAGCTTTCTTT; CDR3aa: CASGGWTEAFF
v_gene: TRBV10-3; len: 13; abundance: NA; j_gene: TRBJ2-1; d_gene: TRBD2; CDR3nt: TGTGCCACGCGACTAGCGGGTTACAATGAGCAGTTCTTC; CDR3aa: CATRLAGYNEQFF
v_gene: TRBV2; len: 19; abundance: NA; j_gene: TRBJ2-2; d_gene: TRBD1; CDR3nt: TGTGCCAGCAGTGAGGCCCCCCTCGACAGGGGTGCCAACACCGGGGAGCTGTTTTTT; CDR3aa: CASSEAPLDRGANTGELFF
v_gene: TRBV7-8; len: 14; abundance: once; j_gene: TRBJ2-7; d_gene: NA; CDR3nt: TGTGCCAGCAGCCCCAGGGCCTCCGCGGACGAGCAGTACTTC; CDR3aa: CASSPRASADEQYF
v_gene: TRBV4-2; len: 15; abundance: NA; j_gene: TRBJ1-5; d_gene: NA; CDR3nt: TGTGCCAGCAGCCAAGATGGGCAGGGAAGTCAGCCCCAGCATTTT; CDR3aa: CASSQDGQGSQPQHF
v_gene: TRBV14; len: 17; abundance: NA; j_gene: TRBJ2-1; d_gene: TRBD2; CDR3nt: TGTGCCAGCAGCCAGGAAGAGATATGGACTAGCCCGGATGAGCAGTTCTTC; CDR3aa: CASSQEEIWTSPDEQFF
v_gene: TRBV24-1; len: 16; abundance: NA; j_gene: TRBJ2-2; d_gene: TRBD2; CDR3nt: TGTGCCACCAGTGATTTGGAAGGGACTAGCCCCGGGGAGCTGTTTTTT; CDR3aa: CATSDLEGTSPGELFF
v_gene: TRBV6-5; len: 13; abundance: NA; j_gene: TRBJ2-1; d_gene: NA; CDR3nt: TGTGCCAGCGCCCTAAGAGCGGACAATGAGCAGTTCTTC; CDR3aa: CASALRADNEQFF
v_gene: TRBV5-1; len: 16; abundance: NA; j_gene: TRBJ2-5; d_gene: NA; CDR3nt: TGCGCCAGCAGCACGGGGGCGGCGGGGGCCAAAGAGACCCAGTACTTC; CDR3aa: CASSTGAAGAKETQYF
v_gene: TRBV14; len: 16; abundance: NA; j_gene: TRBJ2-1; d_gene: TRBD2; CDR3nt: TGTGCCAGCAGCCAAGAATGGCTAGCGGGGGGCAATGAGCAGTTCTTC; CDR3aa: CASSQEWLAGGNEQFF
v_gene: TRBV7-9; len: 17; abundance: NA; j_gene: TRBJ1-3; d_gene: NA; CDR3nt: TGTGCCAGCAGCCCCCCGGGTCTTTCAAACTCTGGAAACACCATATATTTT; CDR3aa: CASSPPGLSNSGNTIYF
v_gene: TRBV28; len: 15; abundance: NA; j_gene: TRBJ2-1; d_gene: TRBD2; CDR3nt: TGTGCCAGCATGGCTAGCGGGAGTAGGTACAATGAGCAGTTCTTC; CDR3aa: CASMASGSRYNEQFF
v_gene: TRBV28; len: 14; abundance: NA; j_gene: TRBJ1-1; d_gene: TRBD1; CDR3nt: TGTGCCAGCAGTTCGACAGGGACGCGCCCTGAAGCTTTCTTT; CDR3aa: CASSSTGTRPEAFF
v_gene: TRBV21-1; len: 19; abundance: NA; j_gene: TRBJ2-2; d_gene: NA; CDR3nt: TGTGCCAGCAGCAAAGGATTTGACAGAGTCTTTTCGTGGGCCGGGGAGCTGTTTTTT; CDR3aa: CASSKGFDRVFSWAGELFF
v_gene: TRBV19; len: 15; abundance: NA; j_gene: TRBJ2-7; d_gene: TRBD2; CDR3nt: TGTGCCAGTAGCTGGGAGCTAGCGGGAGCGGGGGAGCAGTACTTC; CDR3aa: CASSWELAGAGEQYF
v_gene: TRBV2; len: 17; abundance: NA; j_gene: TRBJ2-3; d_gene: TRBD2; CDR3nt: TGTGCCAGCAGTGAAGTTGGGGGGGTCCCTAGCACAGATACGCAGTATTTT; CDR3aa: CASSEVGGVPSTDTQYF
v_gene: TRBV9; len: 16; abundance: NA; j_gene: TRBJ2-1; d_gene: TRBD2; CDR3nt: TGTGCCAGCAGCGTAGCTTCGATAGCGGGAGGTAATGAGCAGTTCTTC; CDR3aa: CASSVASIAGGNEQFF
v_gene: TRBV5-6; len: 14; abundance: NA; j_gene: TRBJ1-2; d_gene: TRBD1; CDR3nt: TGTGCCAGCAGCAAGCAGGGGGCGCTTCTTGGCTACACCTTC; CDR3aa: CASSKQGALLGYTF
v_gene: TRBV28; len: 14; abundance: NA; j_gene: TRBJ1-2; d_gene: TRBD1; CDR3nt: TGTGCCAGCAGTCGGACAGGGGTTAACTATGGCTACACCTTC; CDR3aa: CASSRTGVNYGYTF
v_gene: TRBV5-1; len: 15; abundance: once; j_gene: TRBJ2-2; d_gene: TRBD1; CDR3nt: TGCGCCAGCAGTGCCAGACAGGGAAACACCGGGGAGCTGTTTTTT; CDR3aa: CASSARQGNTGELFF
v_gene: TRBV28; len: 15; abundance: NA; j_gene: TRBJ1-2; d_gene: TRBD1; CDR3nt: TGTGCCAGCAGTAAGGGACAGGGGGCGAGGTATGGCTACACCTTC; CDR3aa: CASSKGQGARYGYTF
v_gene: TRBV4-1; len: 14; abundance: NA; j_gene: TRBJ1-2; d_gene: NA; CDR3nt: TGCGCCAGCAGCCAAGAAGCCCGGAGCAATGGCTACACCTTC; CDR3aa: CASSQEARSNGYTF
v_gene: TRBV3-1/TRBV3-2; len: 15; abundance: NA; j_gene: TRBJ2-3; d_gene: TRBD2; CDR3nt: TGTGCCAGCAGCCCTTTGGGGGGGAGCACAGATACGCAGTATTTT; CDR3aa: CASSPLGGSTDTQYF
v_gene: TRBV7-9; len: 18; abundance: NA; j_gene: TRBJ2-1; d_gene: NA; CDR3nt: TGTGCCAGCAGCTTAGCGAAGGGAGCGGGTCGCTCCTACAATGAGCAGTTCTTC; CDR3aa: CASSLAKGAGRSYNEQFF
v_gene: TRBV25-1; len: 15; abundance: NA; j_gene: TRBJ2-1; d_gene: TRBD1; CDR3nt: TGTGCCAGTGCCATGACAGGGGTTGGCTACAATGAGCAGTTCTTC; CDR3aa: CASAMTGVGYNEQFF
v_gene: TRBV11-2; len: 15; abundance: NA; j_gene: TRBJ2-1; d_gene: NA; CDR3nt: TGTGCCAGCAGCTTAGTAGTGGGCGGGACTGACGAGCAGTTCTTC; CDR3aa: CASSLVVGGTDEQFF
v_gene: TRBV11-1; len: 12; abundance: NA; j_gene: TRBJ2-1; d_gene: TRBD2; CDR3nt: TGTGCCAGCAGCCCCGGGAGGAGTGAGCAGTTCTTC; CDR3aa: CASSPGRSEQFF
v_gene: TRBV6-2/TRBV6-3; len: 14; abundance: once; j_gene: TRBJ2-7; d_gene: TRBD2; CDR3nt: TGTGCCAGCAGTTCCGCGGGGGGATCCTACGAGCAGTACTTC; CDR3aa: CASSSAGGSYEQYF
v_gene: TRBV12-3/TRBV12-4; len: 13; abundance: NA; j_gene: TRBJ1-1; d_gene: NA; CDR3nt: TGTGCCAGCAGTTTGCAGGGAAACACTGAAGCTTTCTTT; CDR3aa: CASSLQGNTEAFF
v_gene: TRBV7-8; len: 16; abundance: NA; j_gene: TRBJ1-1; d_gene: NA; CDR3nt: TGTGCCAGCAGCACAGTTAGGGGACGGGGGAACTCTGAAGCTTTCTTT; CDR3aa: CASSTVRGRGNSEAFF
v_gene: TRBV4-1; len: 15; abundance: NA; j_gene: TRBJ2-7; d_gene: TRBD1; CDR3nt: TGCGCCAGCAGCCCGAGTGGGACAGGGTACTACGAGCAGTACTTC; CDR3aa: CASSPSGTGYYEQYF
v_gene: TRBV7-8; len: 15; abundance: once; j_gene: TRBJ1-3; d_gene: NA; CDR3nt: TGTGCCAGCAGCCCAAGGACAGACTCTGGAAACACCATATATTTT; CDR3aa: CASSPRTDSGNTIYF
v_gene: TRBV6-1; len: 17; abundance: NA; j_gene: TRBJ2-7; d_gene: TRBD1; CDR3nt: TGTGCCAGCAGTGAAGTTACCCCGGGACAGGGGTCCTACGAGCAGTACTTC; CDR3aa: CASSEVTPGQGSYEQYF
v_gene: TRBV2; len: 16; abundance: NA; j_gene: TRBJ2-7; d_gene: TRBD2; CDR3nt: TGTGCCAGCAGTGAAGTGGCTAGCGGGATAGTCCACGAGCAGTACTTC; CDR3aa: CASSEVASGIVHEQYF
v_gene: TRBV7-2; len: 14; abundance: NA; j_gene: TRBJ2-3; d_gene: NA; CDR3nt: TGTGCCAGCAGCTCCGTGTTAGAGGCAGATACGCAGTATTTT; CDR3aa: CASSSVLEADTQYF
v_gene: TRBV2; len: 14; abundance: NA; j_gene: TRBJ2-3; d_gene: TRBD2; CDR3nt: TGTGCCAGCAGATGGCTAGCGGGCACAGATACGCAGTATTTT; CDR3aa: CASRWLAGTDTQYF
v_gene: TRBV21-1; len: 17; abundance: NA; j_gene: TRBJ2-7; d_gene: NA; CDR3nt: TGTGCCAGCAGCTCAAGGAGGAGAGGACAGGGGGCCTACGAGCAGTACTTC; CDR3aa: CASSSRRRGQGAYEQYF
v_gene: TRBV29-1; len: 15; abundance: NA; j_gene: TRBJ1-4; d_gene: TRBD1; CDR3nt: TGCAGCGTTGGGAAACACAGGGGAACGGATGAAAAACTGTTTTTT; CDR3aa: CSVGKHRGTDEKLFF
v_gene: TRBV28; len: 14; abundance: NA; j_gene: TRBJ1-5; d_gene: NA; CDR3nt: TGTGCCAGCAGTATAGGACAGCCCAATCAGCCCCAGCATTTT; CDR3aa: CASSIGQPNQPQHF
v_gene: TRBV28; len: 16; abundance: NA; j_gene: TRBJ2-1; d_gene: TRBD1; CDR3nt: TGTGCCAGCACTTCTCCCGGGACAGGGTGGTTAAATGAGCAGTTCTTC; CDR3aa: CASTSPGTGWLNEQFF
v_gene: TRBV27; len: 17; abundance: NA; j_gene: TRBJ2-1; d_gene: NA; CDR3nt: TGTGCCAGCAGTTCCCAGGGAATCCCTTCCGTCTACAATGAGCAGTTCTTC; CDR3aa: CASSSQGIPSVYNEQFF